This T cell receptor (beta chain) was sequenced during a study of T cells in tuberculosis. About the study: T cells were selected with CD1B tetramers loaded with glucose monomycolate.

V trimming: 6 bases; J trimming: 4 bases; junction bases outside the gene matches: 12. CDR1 and CDR2 (germline): MNHNY, SVGAGI (reference sequence). The CDR3 loop spans 16 amino acids. Sequenced by immunoSEQ multiplex PCR; TCRdb stores in-frame clones only, minus some. The sample has about 28,000 clones, around 89% seen once. Notes on the study in general: Active tuberculosis TCR-alpha repertoires lay closer to GMM-specific TCRs than IGRA-negative controls, suggesting clonal expansion.

Unsorted cryopreserved PBMC were sequenced, averaging roughly 100,000 T cells per clinical donor. This clone was observed a single time. As yet, its antigen is unknown. The sequenced sample consisted of PBMCs. The receptor comes from a donor aged 10-29 years with latent tuberculosis or without tuberculosis infection. The rearrangement uses TRBV6-6 and TRBJ1-5; 7 bases match TRBD1. The CDR3 DNA is TGTGCCAGCAGGGACAGGCAGGGGGGAGGAAATCAGCCCCAGCATTTT. Translated: CASRDRQGGGNQPQHF.